The 4 T cell receptor beta chains below come from one sample, sequenced in a study of cytomegalovirus exposure and HLA in healthy donors. Researchers ran the PCR with 60 Vbeta and 13 Jbeta primers. TCRdb's table, derived via immunoSEQ multiplex PCR, lists solely in-frame clones and lacks some. In the table there are 150,000 or so clones, roughly 73% of which are singletons. The sequenced sample was PBMCs. The receptor source for this set is a young woman in good health and CMV-seronegative.

The rearrangement uses TRBV9 and TRBJ2-2; tentative D call: TRBD1 (5 bases). Germline V gene data show CDR1 as SGDLS and CDR2 as YYNGEE. The CDR3 has 15 residues. The ends were cut back, 0 bases at V and 4 bases at J, with 10 bases in the middle. The CDR3, as DNA: TGTGCCAGCAGCGTAGCTGGACACGTCACCGGGGAGCTGTTTTTT. Its protein product is CASSVAGHVTGELFF.

This chain uses TRBV5-1 with TRBJ2-1, with TRBD2 matching 12 bases. Trimming cost V 4 bases and J 10 bases; bases outside gene matches: 12. Germline values: CDR1 SGHRS, CDR2 YFSETQ. The CDR3 extends over 16 amino acids. For the CDR3, the DNA is TGCGCCAGCAGCATCCGTCTAGCGGGGGGGCCGTGGGAGCAGTTCTTC. Translating it yields CASSIRLAGGPWEQFF.

This clone was detected once. The V and J genes are TRBV5-1 and TRBJ2-1; D is unresolved. Per the germline V gene, CDR1 is SGHRS and CDR2 is YFSETQ. The CDR3 runs 13 residues. V was shortened by 1 base and J by 4 bases, with 6 bases between the two germline ends. The CDR3 sequence is CASSLISYNEQFF. The CDR3 DNA reads as TGCGCCAGCAGCTTGATCAGTTACAATGAGCAGTTCTTC.

This clone was recorded a few times. V usage is TRBV11-3 and J usage is TRBJ2-2; weak D call: TRBD2 (6 bases). The CDR3 runs 15 residues. V was shortened by 3 bases and J by 5 bases, with 13 bases between the two germline ends. The germline V gene has CDR1 SGHNT and CDR2 YENEEA. In DNA form, the CDR3 reads TGTGCCAGCAGCTTGGGGGGAGAGCGGACCGGGGAGCTGTTTTTT. It translates to CASSLGGERTGELFF.